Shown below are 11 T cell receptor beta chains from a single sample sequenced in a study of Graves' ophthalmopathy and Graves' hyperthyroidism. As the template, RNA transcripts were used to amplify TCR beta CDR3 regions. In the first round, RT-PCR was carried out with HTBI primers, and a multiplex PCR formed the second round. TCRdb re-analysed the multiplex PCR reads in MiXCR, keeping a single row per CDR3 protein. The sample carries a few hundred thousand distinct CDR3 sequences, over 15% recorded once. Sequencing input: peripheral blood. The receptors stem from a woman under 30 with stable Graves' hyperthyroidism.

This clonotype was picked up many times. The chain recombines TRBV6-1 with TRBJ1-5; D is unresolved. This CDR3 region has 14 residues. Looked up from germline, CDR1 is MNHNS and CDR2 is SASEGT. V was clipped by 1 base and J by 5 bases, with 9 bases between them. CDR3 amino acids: CASSEGWEDQPQHF. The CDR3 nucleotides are TGTGCCAGCAGTGAAGGTTGGGAAGATCAGCCCCAGCATTTT.

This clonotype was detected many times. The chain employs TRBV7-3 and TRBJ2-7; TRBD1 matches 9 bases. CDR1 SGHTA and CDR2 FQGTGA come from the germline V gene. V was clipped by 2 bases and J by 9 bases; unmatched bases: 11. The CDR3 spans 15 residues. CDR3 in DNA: TGTGCCAGCAGCTTAGACGGGACAGGGCTTTCCGGGCAGTACTTC. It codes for CASSLDGTGLSGQYF.

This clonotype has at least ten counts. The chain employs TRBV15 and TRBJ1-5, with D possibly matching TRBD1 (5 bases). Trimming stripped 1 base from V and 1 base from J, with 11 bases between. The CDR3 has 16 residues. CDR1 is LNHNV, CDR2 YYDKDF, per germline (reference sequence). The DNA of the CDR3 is TGTGCCACCAGCAGAGGGTGGGGGAGAAGCAATCAGCCCCAGCATTTT. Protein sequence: CATSRGWGRSNQPQHF. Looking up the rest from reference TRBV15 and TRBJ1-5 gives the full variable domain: DAMVIQNPRYQVTQFGKPVTLSCSQTLNHNVMYWYQQKSSQAPKLLFHYYDKDFNNEADTPDNFQSRRPNTSFCFLDIRSPGLGDTAMYLCATSRGWGRSNQPQHFGDGTRLSIL.

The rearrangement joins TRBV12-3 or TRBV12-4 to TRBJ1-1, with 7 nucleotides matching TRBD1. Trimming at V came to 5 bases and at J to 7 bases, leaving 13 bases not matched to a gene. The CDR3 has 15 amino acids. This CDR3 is CASSKSGTATDEAFF. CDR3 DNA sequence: TGTGCCAGCAGTAAATCCGGGACAGCCACAGATGAAGCTTTCTTT.

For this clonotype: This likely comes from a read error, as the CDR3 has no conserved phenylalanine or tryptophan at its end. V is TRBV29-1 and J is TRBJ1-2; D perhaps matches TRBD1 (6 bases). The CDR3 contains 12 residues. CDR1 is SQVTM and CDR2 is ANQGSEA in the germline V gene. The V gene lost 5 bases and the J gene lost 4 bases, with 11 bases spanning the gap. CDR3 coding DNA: TGCAGCGTTCGGGGGGGGGCCTATGGCTACACCGTC. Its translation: CSVRGGAYGYTV.

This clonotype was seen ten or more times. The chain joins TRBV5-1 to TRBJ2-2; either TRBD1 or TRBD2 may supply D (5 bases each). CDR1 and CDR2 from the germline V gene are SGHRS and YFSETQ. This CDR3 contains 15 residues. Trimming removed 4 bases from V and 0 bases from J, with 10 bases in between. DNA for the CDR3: TGCGCCAGCAGCGACGGGACGGCGAACACCGGGGAGCTGTTTTTT. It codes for CASSDGTANTGELFF.

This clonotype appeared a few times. The CDR3 coding sequence is TGTGCCAGCTCAGGGACTTTAAATCAGCCCCAGCATTTT. Encoded protein: CASSGTLNQPQHF. The rearrangement uses TRBV18 and TRBJ1-5, with a weak D call TRBD1 (5 bases). The CDR3 has 13 amino acids. Per germline, CDR1 KGHSH and CDR2 LQKENI. V lost 5 bases, J lost 4 bases, and 9 bases lay in between.

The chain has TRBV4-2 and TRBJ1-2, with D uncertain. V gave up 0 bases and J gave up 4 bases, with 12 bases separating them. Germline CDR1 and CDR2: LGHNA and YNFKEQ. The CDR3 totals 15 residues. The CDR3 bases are TGTGCCAGCAGCCAAGAACGGGCAGAGTCCTATGGCTACACCTTC. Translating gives CASSQERAESYGYTF.

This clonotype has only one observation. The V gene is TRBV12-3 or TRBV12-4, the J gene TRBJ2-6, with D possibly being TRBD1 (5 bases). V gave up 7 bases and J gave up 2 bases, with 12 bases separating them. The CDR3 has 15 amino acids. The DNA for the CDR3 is TGTGCCAGCAACCCAGGCAGGGCTGGGGCCAACGTCCTGACTTTC. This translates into CASNPGRAGANVLTF.

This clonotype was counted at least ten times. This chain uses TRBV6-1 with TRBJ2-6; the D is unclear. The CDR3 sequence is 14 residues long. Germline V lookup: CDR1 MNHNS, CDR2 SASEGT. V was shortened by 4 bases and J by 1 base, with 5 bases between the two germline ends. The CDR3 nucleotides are TGTGCCAGCAGTGCCGTATCTGGGGCCAACGTCCTGACTTTC. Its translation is CASSAVSGANVLTF.

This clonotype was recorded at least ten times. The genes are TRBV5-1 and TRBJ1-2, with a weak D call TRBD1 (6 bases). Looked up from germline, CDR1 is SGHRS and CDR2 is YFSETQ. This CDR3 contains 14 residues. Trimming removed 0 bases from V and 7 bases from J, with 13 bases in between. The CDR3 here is CASSLAGEMAGYTF. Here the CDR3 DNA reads TGCGCCAGCAGCTTGGCAGGGGAGATGGCTGGCTACACCTTC.